These 8 T cell receptor beta chains were sequenced from one sample in a study of blood T cell repertoires in COVID-19. Only in-frame clones appear in the TCRdb table, and some are missing; sequencing was by immunoSEQ multiplex PCR. The table shows 81,000 or so clones, with 80% to 95% occurring only once. What was sequenced was peripheral blood. Receptors originate from a woman in her sixties or seventies with active COVID-19.

The genes are TRBV6-2 or TRBV6-3 and TRBJ2-7; the D is unclear. The germline CDR1 and CDR2 sequences are MNHEY and SVGEGT. V was trimmed by 4 bases and J by 2 bases, leaving 30 bases between them. The CDR3 loop spans 20 amino acids. CDR3 protein: CASSFPTFRSPGQRTYEQYF. The DNA for the CDR3 is TGTGCCAGCAGTTTCCCCACTTTCCGATCCCCGGGTCAGAGGACCTACGAGCAGTACTTC.

V gene TRBV14 combines with J gene TRBJ2-7, with TRBD2 as a possible D gene (6 bases). Looked up from germline, CDR1 is SGHDN and CDR2 is FVKESK. The CDR3 sequence is 15 residues long. Between the trimmed V and J ends, which lost 3 bases and 4 bases, there was a span of 16 bases. In DNA, the CDR3 is TGTGCCAGCAGCCAGCTTGGGACTCATGAATACGAGCAGTACTTC. It translates to CASSQLGTHEYEQYF.

A single count supports this clone. This sequence joins TRBV11-2 and TRBJ2-2; 7 nucleotides align to TRBD2. Germline V lookup: CDR1 SGHAT, CDR2 FQNNGV. The CDR3 totals 13 residues. J lost 6 bases, V lost 6 bases, and 4 bases had no gene match. The CDR3 DNA reads TGTGCCAGCAGGGGGGAGGGGCCCGGGGAGCTGTTTTTT. Translated: CASRGEGPGELFF.

This chain links TRBV28 with TRBJ2-7, with 8 bases that match TRBD2. Losses at the gene ends were 2 bases for V and 3 bases for J; bases not matched to a gene: 12. This CDR3 spans 17 amino acids. Germline values: CDR1 MDHEN, CDR2 SYDVKM. The CDR3 loop reads CASSLGLAGFGGYEQYF. In DNA, the CDR3 is TGTGCCAGCAGTTTAGGGCTAGCGGGCTTTGGGGGCTACGAGCAGTACTTC.

The V gene is TRBV3-1 (or the pseudogene TRBV3-2), the J gene TRBJ2-1; 10 nucleotides align to TRBD1. After removal of 4 bases from V and 3 bases from J, the junction contained 6 bases not matched to a gene. The germline V gene encodes CDR1 LGHDT and CDR2 YNNKEL (reference sequence). The CDR3 length is 16 residues. Written as DNA, the CDR3 is TGTGCCAGCAGCCCTGTGGGACAGGGGTACTACAATGAGCAGTTCTTC. As protein: CASSPVGQGYYNEQFF.

V usage is TRBV4-2 and J usage is TRBJ2-3; possible D gene TRBD2, 6 bases. V was pared by 1 base and J by 10 bases, with 9 bases between. This CDR3 comprises 12 residues. Germline V gives CDR1 LGHNA, CDR2 YNFKEQ. The CDR3: CASSQVGEAQYF. CDR3 in DNA: TGTGCCAGCAGCCAAGTTGGGGAGGCGCAGTATTTT.

V usage is TRBV28 and J usage is TRBJ1-5; 9 nucleotides align to TRBD1. This CDR3 contains 14 residues. J was trimmed by 6 bases and V by 6 bases; bases with no gene match: 6. CDR1 is MDHEN, CDR2 SYDVKM, per germline. CDR3 loop: CASSRTGGSQPQHF. CDR3 sequence (DNA): TGTGCCAGCAGCCGTACAGGGGGCAGTCAGCCCCAGCATTTT.

The rearrangement links TRBV5-1 to TRBJ2-5; possibly TRBD1 for D (6 bases). V gave up 0 bases and J gave up 5 bases, with 14 bases separating them. The CDR3 runs 15 residues. CDR1 is SGHRS and CDR2 is YFSETQ in the germline V gene. This CDR3 reads CASSLGSDRVETQYF. CDR3 nucleotide sequence: TGCGCCAGCAGCTTGGGATCGGACAGAGTGGAGACCCAGTACTTC.